This T cell receptor (beta chain) was sequenced during a study of CD8+CD57+ T cells in acquired aplastic anemia. Genomic DNA provided the template from which TCR beta VDJ and CDR3 profiles were obtained. TCRdb re-called the reads with MiXCR, one entry per CDR3 protein. The sample holds more than 150,000 distinct CDR3 sequences, nearly 50% seen once. The sequenced patients had an expansion of CD8+CD57+ cells seen by flow cytometry. This clonotype was seen many times. V was cut by 2 bases and J by 1 base, with 19 bases left in between. The CDR3 is 19 residues long. The germline gives CDR1 SGHRS, CDR2 YFSETQ.

This sequence originates from a human donor with aplastic anemia. The chain uses TRBV5-1 and TRBJ2-6, with D perhaps matching TRBD1 (6 bases). The sequenced sample consisted of sorted CD4+, CD8+, or CD8+CD57+ T cells (not recorded which) from PBMCs. CDR3 loop: CASSFQQGSKVSGANVLTF. The CDR3 coding sequence is TGCGCCAGCAGCTTTCAACAGGGTTCGAAAGTGTCTGGGGCCAACGTCCTGACTTTC. Full variable domain (remainder filled in from reference TRBV5-1 and TRBJ2-6): KAGVTQTPRYLIKTRGQQVTLSCSPISGHRSVSWYQQTPGQGLQFLFEYFSETQRNKGNFPGRFSGRQFSNSRSEMNVSTLELGDSALYLCASSFQQGSKVSGANVLTFGAGSRLTVL.